This passage covers 25 T cell receptor beta chains from one sample sequenced in a study of control samples from healthy donors and cancer patients. Sequencing was performed with immunoSEQ multiplex PCR; in TCRdb, only in-frame clones are kept and a portion is missing. This table holds 100,000 to 150,000 clones, 75% to 95% found once. Sequencing was done on a sample of blood. The receptors derive from a man aged 18 to 29 in good health.

The V and J genes are TRBV5-1 and TRBJ2-3; the D gene is possibly TRBD2 (5 bases). The CDR3 is 15 residues long. V was trimmed by 8 bases and J by 9 bases, leaving 25 bases between them. Germline V CDR1 and CDR2: SGHRS, YFSETQ. The CDR3 here is CASSPGGPLVGTQYF. DNA for the CDR3: TGCGCCAGTTCCCCTGGAGGTCCTCTAGTTGGAACGCAGTATTTT. Full variable domain (missing parts from reference TRBV5-1 and TRBJ2-3): KAGVTQTPRYLIKTRGQQVTLSCSPISGHRSVSWYQQTPGQGLQFLFEYFSETQRNKGNFPGRFSGRQFSNSRSEMNVSTLELGDSALYLCASSPGGPLVGTQYFGPGTRLTVL.

This chain connects TRBV6-4 to TRBJ1-2; D uncertain. CDR1 MRHNA and CDR2 SNTAGT come from the germline V gene. V was shortened by 2 bases and J by 7 bases, with 11 bases between the two germline ends. The CDR3 runs to 13 residues. CDR3 in DNA: TGTGCCAGCAGTGACACTGGGTTGGGTGGCTACACCTTC. Its protein product is CASSDTGLGGYTF.

The chain is built from TRBV19 and TRBJ1-1; weak D call: TRBD1 (6 bases). V was shortened by 5 bases and J by 3 bases, with 10 bases between the two germline ends. Germline values: CDR1 LNHDA, CDR2 SQIVND (reference sequence). The CDR3 contains 13 residues. The CDR3 DNA is TGTGCCAGTAGTTACTACAGGGACACTGAAGCTTTCTTT. As protein: CASSYYRDTEAFF.

The rearrangement links TRBV7-9 to TRBJ1-3; TRBD1 is a possible D gene (5 bases). Germline values: CDR1 SEHNR, CDR2 FQNEAQ (reference sequence). Trimming removed 7 bases at V and 0 bases at J, with 22 bases between. This CDR3 comprises 18 residues. Here the CDR3 reads CASIPRRRQRSSGNTIYF. As DNA, the CDR3 is TGTGCCAGCATCCCACGCCGGCGACAGCGGAGCTCTGGAAACACCATATATTTT.

This chain joins TRBV18 and TRBJ2-2, with a weak D call TRBD1 (6 bases). CDR1 and CDR2 (germline): KGHSH, LQKENI. The V gene lost 6 bases and the J gene lost 2 bases, with 13 bases spanning the gap. The CDR3 runs to 15 residues. CDR3 loop: CASSPGTPNTGELFF. CDR3 DNA sequence: TGTGCCAGCTCCCCCGGGACACCTAACACCGGGGAGCTGTTTTTT.

The chain is built from TRBV10-3 and TRBJ2-5, with TRBD2 matching over 8 bases. This CDR3 has 16 amino acids. The junction had 9 bases not matched to a gene; V was cut back by 2 bases and J by 4 bases. Germline V gene data show CDR1 as ENHRY and CDR2 as SYGVKD. DNA of the CDR3: TGTGCCATCAGTGAGCCGGGGACGGCGGGGGGAGAGACCCAGTACTTC. Translated: CAISEPGTAGGETQYF.

V is TRBV6-6 and J is TRBJ1-1; D is possibly TRBD1 (6 bases). The CDR3 contains 10 residues. The ends were cut back, 10 bases at V and 5 bases at J, with 8 bases in the middle. CDR1 is MNHNY and CDR2 is SVGAGI in the germline V gene (reference sequence). This CDR3 is CATRGTEAFF. The CDR3 bases are TGTGCCACTAGGGGGACTGAAGCTTTCTTT.

The chain is built from TRBV6-1 and TRBJ2-5; 9 bases are shared with TRBD1. CDR1 MNHNS and CDR2 SASEGT come from the germline V gene. This CDR3 comprises 16 residues. V shed 3 bases, J shed 5 bases, and the junction held 10 bases outside the gene matches. CDR3 DNA: TGTGCCAGCAGTGATCTGATCGGGACAGGGAAGGAGACCCAGTACTTC. Translation gives CASSDLIGTGKETQYF.

This chain joins TRBV20-1 and TRBJ2-1, with D perhaps assigned TRBD1 or TRBD2 (5 bases each). Trimming left V 3 bases short and J 0 bases short, with 15 bases between. Germline V lookup: CDR1 DFQATT, CDR2 SNEGSKA (reference sequence). The CDR3 has 16 residues. DNA of the CDR3: TGCAGTGCTAGTGGGGGTCAGCCAAGCTCCTACAATGAGCAGTTCTTC. Protein sequence: CSASGGQPSSYNEQFF.

V is TRBV27 and J is TRBJ2-4, with a tentative D call TRBD2 (6 bases). The CDR3 runs 17 residues. Germline CDR1 MNHEY, CDR2 SMNVEV (reference sequence). The V end was cut by 4 bases, the J end by 1 base, with 17 bases between. CDR3 bases: TGTGCCAGCAGTTCCCGGGGAGGTGGGGCCGCCAAAAACATTCAGTACTTC. Its translation: CASSSRGGGAAKNIQYF.

The J gene is TRBJ1-1, the V gene TRBV4-1; 8 bases agree with TRBD1. CDR3 length: 17 residues. Germline trimming cut 1 base from V and 4 bases from J; bases unmatched to any gene: 11. Germline CDR1 reads MGHRA; CDR2 reads YSYEKL. Written as DNA, the CDR3 is TGCGCCAGCAGCCAAGGCATCAAGGACAGGGTTTCCACTGAAGCTTTCTTT. This sequence encodes CASSQGIKDRVSTEAFF.

This chain links TRBV9 with TRBJ2-3; maybe TRBD2 (6 bases). The CDR3 consists of 15 residues. Germline CDR1 and CDR2: SGDLS and YYNGEE. V was shortened by 3 bases and J by 1 base, with 12 bases between the two germline ends. The CDR3 spells CASSGRWGGTDTQYF. CDR3 coding DNA: TGTGCCAGCAGCGGTCGGTGGGGGGGCACAGATACGCAGTATTTT.

The V call is TRBV29-1, the J call TRBJ1-3; 7 nucleotides agree with TRBD1. The CDR3 has 14 amino acids. Per germline, CDR1 SQVTM and CDR2 ANQGSEA. V trimming: 4 bases; J trimming: 2 bases; junction bases outside the gene matches: 5. The CDR3 reads CSVARQGAGNTIYF. The CDR3 DNA is TGCAGCGTTGCTAGGCAGGGGGCTGGAAACACCATATATTTT.

The chain has TRBV29-1 and TRBJ2-7; 9 bases are a match to TRBD1. CDR1 SQVTM and CDR2 ANQGSEA come from the germline V gene. J lost 3 bases, V lost 7 bases, and 7 bases had no gene match. The CDR3 contains 13 residues. The CDR3 reads CSARTGANYEQYF. The CDR3 region has the DNA TGCAGCGCTCGGACAGGGGCGAACTACGAGCAGTACTTC.

In DNA form, the CDR3 reads TGTGCCAGCAGCGTTGAGGCGGGAGGTAACGAGCAGTACTTC. This gives the protein CASSVEAGGNEQYF. This chain uses TRBV9 with TRBJ2-7, with 8 bases fitting TRBD2. Trimming took 2 bases from V and 5 from J; bases not matched to a gene: 6. CDR1 and CDR2 from the germline V gene are SGDLS and YYNGEE. The CDR3 runs 14 residues.

In its sample, this clone was seen once. The chain is built from TRBV18 and TRBJ2-2; D uncertain. This CDR3 comprises 13 residues. Trimming removed 3 bases at V and 1 base at J, with 3 bases between. The germline gives CDR1 KGHSH, CDR2 LQKENI. CDR3 residues: CASSPVNTGELFF. CDR3 DNA: TGTGCCAGCTCACCCGTGAACACCGGGGAGCTGTTTTTT.

V is TRBV10-3 and J is TRBJ1-5; tentative D call: TRBD1 (6 bases). CDR1 is ENHRY, CDR2 SYGVKD, per germline. The CDR3 sequence is 14 residues long. The V end was cut by 4 bases, the J end by 4 bases, with 11 bases between. The DNA for the CDR3 is TGTGCCATCAGTGTAAACCAGGGGAATCAGCCCCAGCATTTT. As protein: CAISVNQGNQPQHF.

V is TRBV12-5 and J is TRBJ1-2, with a tentative D call TRBD1 (5 bases). CDR1 is LGHNT and CDR2 is FRNRAP in the germline V gene. CDR3 length: 14 residues. V was shortened by 6 bases and J by 2 bases, with 13 bases between the two germline ends. Written as DNA, the CDR3 is TGTGCTAGTGGAGAGGGACGTTTCAACTATGGCTACACCTTC. Translation: CASGEGRFNYGYTF.

This chain joins TRBV7-6 and TRBJ1-2; TRBD1 matches at 7 bases. The CDR3 loop spans 15 amino acids. Germline V CDR1 and CDR2: SGHVS, FNYEAQ. Trimming at V came to 4 bases and at J to 2 bases, leaving 7 bases not matched to a gene. CDR3 in amino acids: CASSSLQGRNYGYTF. The DNA for the CDR3 is TGTGCCAGCAGCTCATTACAGGGGAGAAACTATGGCTACACCTTC.

The CDR3 nucleotides are TGTGCCAGCAGTCCGTACACAGGGTCGGCCAAAAACATTCAGTACTTC. Its protein is CASSPYTGSAKNIQYF. This chain uses TRBV27 with TRBJ2-4, with D maybe TRBD1 (6 bases). The CDR3 is 16 residues long. V was shortened by 5 bases and J by 1 base, with 15 bases between the two germline ends. Germline V gene sequence: CDR1 MNHEY, CDR2 SMNVEV (reference sequence).

The CDR3 here is CASSAGTGFYEQYF. As DNA, the CDR3 is TGTGCCAGCAGCGCAGGGACAGGGTTCTACGAGCAGTACTTC. This chain uses TRBV11-2 with TRBJ2-7; TRBD1 aligns across 9 bases. The CDR3 consists of 14 residues. V was clipped by 5 bases and J by 3 bases; unmatched bases: 5. Germline CDR1 and CDR2: SGHAT and FQNNGV. Complete variable domain (other parts from reference TRBV11-2 and TRBJ2-7): EAGVAQSPRYKIIEKRQSVAFWCNPISGHATLYWYQQILGQGPKLLIQFQNNGVVDDSQLPKDRFSAERLKGVDSTLKIQPAKLEDSAVYLCASSAGTGFYEQYFGPGTRLTVT.

This chain connects TRBV11-2 to TRBJ2-1; the D gene is possibly TRBD1 (7 bases). CDR1 and CDR2 from the germline V gene are SGHAT and FQNNGV. CDR3 length equals 15 residues. The V end lost 3 bases, the J end lost 8 bases, and 17 bases lay between the germline ends. The CDR3 protein is CASSLRRGRGDEQFF. The CDR3 DNA is TGTGCCAGCAGCTTGAGGAGGGGGCGCGGGGATGAGCAGTTCTTC.

CDR3 in amino acids: CASSYQQGAFF. The CDR3 region has the DNA TGTGCCAGCAGTTACCAACAGGGGGCTTTCTTT. The rearrangement links TRBV6-6 to TRBJ1-1; 7 bases are shared with TRBD1. J gave up 11 bases and V 2 bases, and 2 bases lay outside the gene matches. Germline-derived CDR1 and CDR2 are MNHNY and SVGAGI (reference sequence). The CDR3 runs 11 residues.

Only one count was recorded for this clone. The rearrangement uses TRBV3-1 (or the pseudogene TRBV3-2) and TRBJ1-2; D gene unclear. Germline CDR1 reads LGHDT; CDR2 reads YNNKEL (reference sequence). The CDR3 is made up of 15 amino acids. V lost 0 bases to trimming and J lost 4 bases, with 12 bases between them. The CDR3 bases are TGTGCCAGCAGCCAAGAGCCGGAGAGGAGCTATGGCTACACCTTC. Translation gives CASSQEPERSYGYTF.

This chain uses TRBV5-1 with TRBJ2-1, with a weak D call TRBD2 (5 bases). Trimming took 4 bases from V and 8 from J, leaving 13 bases between them. This CDR3 spans 13 amino acids. In germline, CDR1 is SGHRS, CDR2 YFSETQ. CDR3 sequence: CASSLNSLDEQFF. The DNA for the CDR3 is TGCGCCAGCAGCCTTAACTCACTAGATGAGCAGTTCTTC. Supplemented by reference TRBV5-1 and TRBJ2-1, the full variable domain reads KAGVTQTPRYLIKTRGQQVTLSCSPISGHRSVSWYQQTPGQGLQFLFEYFSETQRNKGNFPGRFSGRQFSNSRSEMNVSTLELGDSALYLCASSLNSLDEQFFGPGTRLTVL.